This T cell receptor beta chain was sequenced for a study of CD4+ T cells in melanoma. Repertoires were generated with immunoSEQ multiplex PCR, while TCRdb's copy carries only in-frame clones and drops some. The table lists about 120,000 clones, 80% to 95% of them singletons, with about 3.5% in the top ten. There are 13 residues in the CDR3. The V and J ends lost 1 base and 0 bases respectively, with 5 bases between them. Germline CDR1 is SGHRS and CDR2 is YFSETQ. The rearrangement uses TRBV5-1 and TRBJ2-7; D not certain. The sequence came from a human donor with melanoma. Sequencing was performed on peripheral blood. CDR3 in DNA: TGCGCCAGCAGCTTGACACGCTCCTACGAGCAGTACTTC. It yields the protein CASSLTRSYEQYF.